Listed below are T cell receptor beta chains from one sample, sequenced in a study of shared clonotypes between healthy human individuals. Clones were read by immunoSEQ multiplex PCR, and TCRdb kept only the in-frame ones, dropping some. The repertoire holds 530,000 or so clones, with about 79% as singletons. Sequencing was done on a sample of PBMCs. Every receptor here comes from a woman aged 40-49 years in good health. Some clones in this sample may be carry-over from other donors' samples. Each CDR3 is given with its conserved first and last residue. The D gene is left open where the match is weak. Rows give clone size only sometimes, using once, few, many, or a class for an expanded clone.

size: -
J: TRBJ1-1
V: TRBV7-3
D: -
CDR3: CASSRHQNTEAFF
DNA: TGTGCCAGCAGCCGCCACCAGAACACTGAAGCTTTCTTT

size: few
J: TRBJ2-7
V: TRBV7-2
D: -
CDR3: CASSLAGFSYEQYF
DNA: TGTGCCAGCAGCTTAGCAGGGTTCTCCTACGAGCAGTACTTC

size: -
J: TRBJ1-5
V: TRBV7-9
D: -
CDR3: CASSLYGDQPQHF
DNA: TGTGCCAGCAGCTTATACGGTGATCAGCCCCAGCATTTT

size: -
J: TRBJ2-1
V: TRBV10-3
D: -
CDR3: CAISESWSSYNEQFF
DNA: TGTGCCATCAGTGAGTCGTGGAGCTCCTACAATGAGCAGTTCTTC

size: -
J: TRBJ2-4
V: TRBV27
D: -
CDR3: CASSFWQGGPSIQYF
DNA: TGTGCCAGCAGTTTTTGGCAGGGCGGACCTTCCATTCAGTACTTC

size: -
J: TRBJ2-5
V: TRBV7-6
D: -
CDR3: CASSWRRQETQYF
DNA: TGTGCCAGCAGCTGGAGGCGCCAAGAGACCCAGTACTTC

size: -
J: TRBJ2-3
V: TRBV25-1
D: -
CDR3: CASSGRQAPTQYF
DNA: TGTGCCAGCAGTGGAAGACAGGCCCCCACGCAGTATTTT

size: -
J: TRBJ2-7
V: TRBV7-8
D: -
CDR3: CASSLQQAYEQYF
DNA: TGTGCCAGCAGCCTCCAGCAAGCCTACGAGCAGTACTTC

size: once
J: TRBJ2-5
V: TRBV2
D: TRBD1
CDR3: CASRYTGQGQNF
DNA: TGTGCCAGCCGATACACCGGACAGGGTCAGAACTTC

size: once
J: TRBJ1-4
V: TRBV28
D: TRBD1
CDR3: CASSLQTGPEEKLFF
DNA: TGTGCCAGCAGTTTGCAGACAGGGCCTGAGGAAAAACTGTTTTTT

size: -
J: TRBJ1-3
V: TRBV7-6
D: TRBD1
CDR3: CASRRDSNSGNTIYF
DNA: TGTGCCAGCAGACGGGACAGCAACTCTGGAAACACCATATATTTT

size: -
J: TRBJ2-2
V: TRBV6-6
D: -
CDR3: CASSYGEFFSTGELFF
DNA: TGTGCCAGCAGCTACGGGGAATTCTTTAGCACCGGGGAGCTGTTTTTT

size: -
J: TRBJ1-1
V: TRBV7-3
D: -
CDR3: CASSSTPDGTEAFF
DNA: TGTGCCAGCAGCTCGACTCCGGACGGCACTGAAGCTTTCTTT

size: -
J: TRBJ2-3
V: TRBV7-6
D: -
CDR3: CASSLDPIDTQYF
DNA: TGTGCCAGCAGCTTAGACCCAATAGATACGCAGTATTTT

size: -
J: TRBJ2-1
V: TRBV5-5
D: TRBD2
CDR3: CASSWTLAGVYNEQFF
DNA: TGTGCCAGCAGCTGGACCCTAGCGGGGGTTTACAATGAGCAGTTCTTC

size: -
J: TRBJ2-7
V: TRBV18
D: -
CDR3: CASSPQSYEQYF
DNA: TGTGCCAGCTCACCACAATCCTACGAGCAGTACTTC

size: once
J: TRBJ2-6
V: TRBV7-9
D: -
CDR3: CASRPNLDRPSGANVLTF
DNA: TGTGCCAGCAGGCCTAACCTTGACAGGCCCTCTGGGGCCAACGTCCTGACTTTC

size: -
J: TRBJ2-5
V: TRBV7-6
D: -
CDR3: CASSSNVGRETQYF
DNA: TGTGCCAGCAGCTCCAACGTGGGCCGAGAGACCCAGTACTTC

size: few
J: TRBJ1-1
V: TRBV18
D: -
CDR3: CASSPSSRAYTEAFF
DNA: TGTGCCAGCTCCCCCTCCTCCAGGGCCTACACTGAAGCTTTCTTT

size: -
J: TRBJ2-7
V: TRBV4-1
D: TRBD1
CDR3: CASSPGQGASYEQYF
DNA: TGCGCCAGCAGCCCGGGACAGGGGGCCTCCTACGAGCAGTACTTC

size: -
J: TRBJ2-7
V: TRBV28
D: -
CDR3: CASSSEWPSSYEQYF
DNA: TGTGCCAGCAGTTCTGAGTGGCCGAGCTCCTACGAGCAGTACTTC

size: -
J: TRBJ2-7
V: TRBV9
D: TRBD1
CDR3: CASSTRDSSSYEQYF
DNA: TGTGCCAGCAGCACCCGGGACAGTTCCTCCTACGAGCAGTACTTC

size: -
J: TRBJ1-1
V: TRBV7-3
D: -
CDR3: CASSPARHTEAFF
DNA: TGTGCCAGCAGCCCCGCAAGGCACACTGAAGCTTTCTTT

size: many
J: TRBJ2-3
V: TRBV30
D: -
CDR3: CAWSGSTDTQYF
DNA: TGTGCCTGGAGTGGCAGCACAGATACGCAGTATTTT

size: -
J: TRBJ1-5
V: TRBV5-6
D: TRBD1
CDR3: CASSSGQGGNQPQHF
DNA: TGTGCCAGCAGCTCGGGACAGGGTGGCAATCAGCCCCAGCATTTT

size: few
J: TRBJ1-1
V: TRBV5-5
D: TRBD1
CDR3: CASSRTGVEAFF
DNA: TGTGCCAGCAGCCGGACAGGGGTTGAAGCTTTCTTT

size: -
J: TRBJ2-7
V: TRBV5-1
D: -
CDR3: CASSLDGHSSYEQYF
DNA: TGCGCCAGCAGCTTGGATGGGCATAGCTCCTACGAGCAGTACTTC